Given below is one T cell receptor (beta chain) in context. What it binds is unknown. These data come from a study of T cell clonotyping in hematopoietic cell transplantation. General study points: Higher Inverse Simpson Index values in graft donor and pretransplant recipient predicted broader posttransplant TCR diversity. After transplant, recipient diversity fell while pathologically expanded clonotypes grew through day 180.

Profiled with immunoSEQ multiplex PCR; TCRdb holds only in-frame clones, not every one. The repertoire holds around 3,300 clones, with less than 85% as singletons. Specimen: peripheral blood mononuclear cells, collected 30 days after allogeneic stem cell transplant. The origin of this receptor is a male patient aged 40 to 50 who had an allogeneic stem cell transplant from an unrelated donor, so the T cells may come from the graft donor. Some clones in this sample may be carry-over from other donors' samples.

For the CDR3, the DNA is TGTGCCAGTAGTATACCGATGGACAGGGCTGGGGCCAACGTCCTGACTTTC. Translation gives CASSIPMDRAGANVLTF. The chain couples TRBV19 to TRBJ2-6, with TRBD1 identical over 8 bases. V dropped 2 bases and J dropped 2; count of bases not matched to a gene: 5. From germline, CDR1 is LNHDA and CDR2 SQIVND (reference sequence). This CDR3 has 17 amino acids.